This T cell receptor beta chain comes out of a study of T cells in Graves' hyperthyroidism and ophthalmopathy. Study-wide results and limits: Ophthalmopathy was identified by the model a median approximately 6.9 months ahead of onset. Blood also carried most thyroid clonotypes expanded above 0.001.

Regarding this clonotype: The target antigen is unknown.

Amplified TCR beta CDR3 regions derived from RNA transcripts. First-round RT-PCR targeting the TCR CDR3 was performed with the HTBI primer set. TCRdb recomputed calls from the multiplex PCR reads with MiXCR, one row per CDR3 protein. The sample contains 500,000 to 600,000 distinct CDR3 sequences, 46% of which appear only once. Deletions cut 8 bases from V and 0 bases from J, with 14 bases between. CDR3 length equals 14 residues. Germline V gene lookup returns CDR1 SQVTM and CDR2 ANQGSEA. The receptor comes from an adult woman with Graves' disease, either hyperthyroidism or ophthalmopathy (not recorded which). The chain has TRBV29-1 and TRBJ1-5, with D possibly TRBD1 on 6 matching bases. The sample consisted of peripheral blood or thyroid tissue (not recorded which). In nucleotides, the CDR3 is TGCAGCTTAGGGACACTCCATAGCAATCAGCCCCAGCATTTT. Its protein product is CSLGTLHSNQPQHF.